This T cell receptor (beta chain) emerged from a study of identical twins. TCRdb processed the 5' RACE reads anew with MiXCR; each CDR3 protein has one entry. The data contain 1.5 million to 2 million distinct CDR3 sequences, 32% of them singletons. This clonotype has more than one count but fewer than ten. The CDR3 has 16 residues. The V segment lost 3 bases and the J segment 1 base; nucleotides outside the gene matches: 6. The receptor was derived from a newborn girl in good health. This sequence joins TRBV12-3 or TRBV12-4 and TRBJ2-4, with 7 bases fitting TRBD1. The sample taken for sequencing was cord blood. The CDR3, as DNA: TGTGCCAGCAGTTTCGGACAGGTATCGGCCAAAAACATTCAGTACTTC. Amino acid sequence: CASSFGQVSAKNIQYF.